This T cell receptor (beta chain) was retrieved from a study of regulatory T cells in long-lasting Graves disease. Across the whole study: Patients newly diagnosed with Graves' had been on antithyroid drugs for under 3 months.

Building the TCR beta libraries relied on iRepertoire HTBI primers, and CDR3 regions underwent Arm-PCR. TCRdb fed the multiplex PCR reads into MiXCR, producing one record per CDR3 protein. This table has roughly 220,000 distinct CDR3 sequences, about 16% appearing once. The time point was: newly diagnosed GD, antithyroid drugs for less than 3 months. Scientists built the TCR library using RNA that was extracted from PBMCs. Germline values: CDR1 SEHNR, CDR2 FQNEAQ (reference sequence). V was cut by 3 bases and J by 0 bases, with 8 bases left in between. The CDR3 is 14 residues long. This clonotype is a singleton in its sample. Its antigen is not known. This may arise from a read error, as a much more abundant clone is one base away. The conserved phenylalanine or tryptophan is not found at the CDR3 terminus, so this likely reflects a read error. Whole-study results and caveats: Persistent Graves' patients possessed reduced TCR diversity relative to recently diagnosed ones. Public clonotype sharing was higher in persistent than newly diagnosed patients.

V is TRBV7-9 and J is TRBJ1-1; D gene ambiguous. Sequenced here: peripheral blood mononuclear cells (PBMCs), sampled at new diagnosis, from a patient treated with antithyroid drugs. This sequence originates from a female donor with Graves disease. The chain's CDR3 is CASSFPEMNTEAFL. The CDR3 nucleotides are TGTGCCAGCAGCTTCCCCGAAATGAACACTGAAGCTTTCCTT.